Listed below are T cell receptor beta chains from one sample, sequenced in a study of blood T cells in healthy people across ages. TCRdb re-called the 5' RACE reads through MiXCR, storing one row per CDR3 protein. Of around 320,000 distinct CDR3 sequences in the sample, around 30% were seen once. Specimen: blood. Receptors were obtained from a woman aged 70 to 79 in good health. CDR3s include the opening cysteine and the closing phenylalanine or tryptophan. A D gene is named only where the DNA matches it firmly. Only some rows state a clone size, as once, few, many or a class for expanded clones.

d_call	clone_size	v_call	j_call	cdr3_aa	cdr3_nt
TRBD1	few	TRBV3-1	TRBJ2-1	CASSLRDSNEQFF	TGTGCCAGCAGCCTCCGGGACAGCAATGAGCAGTTCTTC
.	.	TRBV20-1	TRBJ2-5	CSARARTGRGRETQYF	TGCAGTGCTAGAGCAAGGACAGGGAGGGGTCGAGAGACCCAGTACTTC
.	few	TRBV5-1	TRBJ1-2	CASSFDTSNYGYTF	TGCGCCAGCAGCTTCGACACCTCTAACTATGGCTACACCTTC
TRBD1	.	TRBV29-1	TRBJ1-1	CSVESGQEAFRTEAFF	TGCAGCGTTGAGTCCGGACAGGAAGCCTTTAGGACTGAAGCTTTCTTT
.	.	TRBV28	TRBJ1-1	CASTELKAREAFF	TGTGCCAGCACCGAGTTGAAAGCTAGGGAAGCTTTCTTT
.	.	TRBV20-1	TRBJ2-3	CSASSDLRNTQYF	TGCAGTGCTTCTTCAGATCTGAGAAATACGCAGTATTTT
TRBD1	.	TRBV20-1	TRBJ1-1	CSARQGSVAMNTEAFF	TGCAGTGCAAGACAGGGGTCCGTAGCGATGAACACTGAAGCTTTCTTT
.	.	TRBV11-2	TRBJ1-4	CASSLGASPEKLFF	TGTGCCAGCAGCTTAGGGGCATCACCCGAAAAACTGTTTTTT
.	few	TRBV29-1	TRBJ2-6	CSVEDPRARGANVLTF	TGCAGCGTTGAAGATCCCAGGGCTCGTGGGGCCAACGTCCTGACTTTC
TRBD1	many	TRBV7-3	TRBJ2-1	CASSWNRQGVMNEQFF	TGTGCCAGCAGCTGGAACCGACAGGGGGTAATGAATGAGCAGTTCTTC
.	few	TRBV20-1	TRBJ1-5	CSARQEPGQEPQHF	TGCAGTGCTAGACAGGAGCCCGGGCAAGAGCCCCAGCATTTT
.	few	TRBV28	TRBJ2-7	CASSLWYEQYF	TGTGCCAGCAGTTTATGGTACGAGCAGTACTTC
.	few	TRBV19	TRBJ1-2	CASSAQAGIRGYGYTF	TGTGCCAGTAGTGCCCAAGCAGGGATAAGAGGCTATGGCTACACCTTC
.	.	TRBV27	TRBJ1-1	CASSYWGRSNTEAFF	TGTGCCAGCAGTTACTGGGGGCGCTCGAACACTGAAGCTTTCTTT
TRBD2	.	TRBV11-3	TRBJ2-3	CASSPRPGLAGVGDTQYF	TGTGCCAGCAGCCCTCGGCCCGGACTAGCGGGAGTAGGAGATACGCAGTATTTT
.	few	TRBV5-1	TRBJ2-7	CASSPQPGPFYEQYF	TGCGCCAGCAGCCCACAACCGGGACCTTTTTACGAGCAGTACTTC
TRBD1	.	TRBV5-6	TRBJ1-1	CASSPSLRQGLATEAFF	TGTGCCAGCAGCCCGTCCCTGAGACAGGGGTTAGCCACTGAAGCTTTCTTT
TRBD2	many	TRBV28	TRBJ2-5	CASSSLWGRKPNPSGRNQETQYF	TGTGCCAGCAGTTCATTATGGGGACGGAAGCCAAACCCTAGCGGAAGGAACCAAGAGACCCAGTACTTC
.	.	TRBV11-2	TRBJ2-1	CASSLPRQLREETQFF	TGTGCCAGCAGCTTACCCAGACAGCTACGCGAGGAGACCCAGTTCTTC
TRBD1	.	TRBV5-1	TRBJ2-7	CASSWTGDYEQYF	TGCGCCAGCAGCTGGACAGGAGATTACGAGCAGTACTTC